The source of this T cell receptor beta chain is a study of T cells after posttransplantation cyclophosphamide. In germline, CDR1 is SGHVS, CDR2 FNYEAQ. The V gene lost 4 bases and the J gene lost 2 bases, with 14 bases spanning the gap. CDR3 length: 15 residues. Only in-frame clones appear in the TCRdb table, and some are missing; sequencing was by immunoSEQ multiplex PCR. Of about 28,000 clones detected, about nine tenths appear once; the ten largest clones hold roughly 3.5%. The chain employs TRBV7-6 and TRBJ1-1; D is perhaps TRBD1 (5 bases). Material: PBMCs. This receptor was identified in a man between 45 and 60 years old. CDR3 in DNA: TGTGCCAGCAGCTCCGTTGGGACTGTAAACACTGAAGCTTTCTTT. It codes for CASSSVGTVNTEAFF.